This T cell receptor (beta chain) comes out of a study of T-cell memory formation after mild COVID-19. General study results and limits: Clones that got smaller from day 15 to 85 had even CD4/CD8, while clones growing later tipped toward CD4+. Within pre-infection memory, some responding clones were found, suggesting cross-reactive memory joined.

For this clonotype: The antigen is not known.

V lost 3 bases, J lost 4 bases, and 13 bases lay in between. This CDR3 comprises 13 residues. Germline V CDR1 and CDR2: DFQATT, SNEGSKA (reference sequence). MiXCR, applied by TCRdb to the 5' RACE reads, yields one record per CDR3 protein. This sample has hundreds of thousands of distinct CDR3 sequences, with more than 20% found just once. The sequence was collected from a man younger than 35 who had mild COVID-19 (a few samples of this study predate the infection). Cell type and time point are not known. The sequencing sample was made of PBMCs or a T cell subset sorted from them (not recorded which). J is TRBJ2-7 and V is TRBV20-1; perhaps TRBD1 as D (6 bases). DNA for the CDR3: TGCAGTGCTAGCGACAGGAGGTATTACGAGCAGTACTTC. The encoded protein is CSASDRRYYEQYF.